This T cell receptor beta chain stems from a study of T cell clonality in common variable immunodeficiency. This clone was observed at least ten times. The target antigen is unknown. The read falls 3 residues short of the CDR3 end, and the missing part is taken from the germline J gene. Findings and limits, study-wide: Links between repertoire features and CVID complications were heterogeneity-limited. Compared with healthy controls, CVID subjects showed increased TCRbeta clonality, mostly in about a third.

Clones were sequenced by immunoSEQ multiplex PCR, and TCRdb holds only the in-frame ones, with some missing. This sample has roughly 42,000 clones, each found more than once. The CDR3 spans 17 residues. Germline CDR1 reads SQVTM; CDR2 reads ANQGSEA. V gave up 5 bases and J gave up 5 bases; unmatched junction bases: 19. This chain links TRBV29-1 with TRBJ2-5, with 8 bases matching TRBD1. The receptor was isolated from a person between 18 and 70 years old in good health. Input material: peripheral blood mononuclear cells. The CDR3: CSVKGFGTGGDWETQYF. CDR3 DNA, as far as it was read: TGCAGCGTTAAGGGGTTCGGGACAGGAGGGGATTGGGAGACC.